The 11 T cell receptor beta chains given below trace back to one sample, sequenced in a study of blood T cells in healthy people across ages. A J-beta primer mix and a sample-barcoded 5' primer were used in a second PCR of roughly 6 to 11 cycles. Using its own MiXCR run on the 5' RACE reads, TCRdb lists one record per CDR3 protein. Seen here are around 820,000 distinct CDR3 sequences, 25% observed once, and the top ten hold around 3.6%. Separately, the same data were catalogued under a study of T cells of mothers and their children.

Sequencing was done on a sample of blood. These receptors came from a boy between 10 and 17 years old in good health.

In nucleotides, the CDR3 is TGTGCCAGCAGCCCGGCGCTAGCGGCCGCAGATACGCAGTATTTT. Its translation is CASSPALAAADTQYF. The chain joins TRBV5-6 to TRBJ2-3; 7 nucleotides align to TRBD2. V lost 4 bases, J lost 4 bases, and 9 bases stayed unmatched. This CDR3 has 15 amino acids. Per germline, CDR1 SGHDT and CDR2 YYEEEE.

This clonotype has just a few counts. V usage is TRBV7-8 and J usage is TRBJ1-1, with TRBD1 matching over 7 bases. V gave up 5 bases and J gave up 0 bases; unmatched junction bases: 6. CDR1 SGHVS and CDR2 FQNEAQ come from the germline V gene. The CDR3 extends over 15 amino acids. The CDR3 DNA follows: TGTGCCAGCAGCACACGGGGACAGCTGAACACTGAAGCTTTCTTT. Amino acid sequence: CASSTRGQLNTEAFF.

This clonotype was detected a few times. The CDR3 does not end in the conserved phenylalanine or tryptophan, so this is likely a read error. The chain employs TRBV7-2 and TRBJ2-4; 9 bases are shared with TRBD1. V gave up 1 base and J gave up 1 base; unmatched junction bases: 8. The CDR3 spans 18 residues. Germline V gene sequence: CDR1 SGHTA, CDR2 FQGNSA. The CDR3 DNA follows: TGTGCCAGCAGCTTAGGCCCAGGACAGGGGATTGCCAAAAACATTCAGTACCTC. Protein product: CASSLGPGQGIAKNIQYL.

V and J are TRBV9 and TRBJ1-3; D remains ambiguous. The CDR3 is made up of 13 amino acids. V lost 3 bases to trimming and J lost 4 bases, with 8 bases between them. Germline CDR1 is SGDLS and CDR2 is YYNGEE. This chain's CDR3 is CASSGPQGNTIYF. CDR3 nucleotides: TGTGCCAGCAGCGGCCCACAGGGAAACACCATATATTTT.

Here the CDR3 DNA reads TGTGCCAGCAGCAAATGCTGGAGGGTGGGGGAAAAACTGTTTTTT. This sequence encodes CASSKCWRVGEKLFF. The rearrangement joins TRBV21-1 to TRBJ1-4. TRBV21-1 is given as a pseudogene. The CDR3 is 15 residues long.

This sequence joins TRBV6-5 and TRBJ2-1; possible D gene TRBD2, 6 bases. Matching the DNA end better, TRBJ2-7 makes the J call doubtful. There are 13 residues in the CDR3. Per the germline V gene, CDR1 is MNHEY and CDR2 is SVGAGI. CDR3 sequence (DNA): TGTGCCAGCAGTTACTCGAGGGAGGTTGAGCAGTACTTC. This codes for CASSYSREVEQYF.

The rearrangement joins TRBV5-1 to TRBJ2-1, with D tentatively TRBD2 (5 bases). The germline gives CDR1 SGHRS, CDR2 YFSETQ. V was clipped by 1 base and J by 0 bases, with 14 bases between them. CDR3 length: 17 amino acids. The CDR3 here is CASSLFLVGSSYNEQFF. CDR3 nucleotides: TGCGCCAGCAGCTTGTTTTTGGTGGGGAGCTCCTACAATGAGCAGTTCTTC.

This clonotype was counted between two and nine times. The gene calls are TRBV7-2 and TRBJ1-5; perhaps TRBD1 as D (6 bases). Germline lookup yields CDR1 SGHTA and CDR2 FQGNSA. Trimming took 8 bases from V and 6 from J, leaving 17 bases between them. The CDR3 is 14 residues long. DNA for the CDR3: TGTGCCAGCTCGTGGGGGGGGCTGGGTCAGCCCCAGCATTTT. This encodes CASSWGGLGQPQHF.

This clonotype came up a few times. The chain carries TRBV12-3 or TRBV12-4 and TRBJ2-1, with 12 bases fitting TRBD2. CDR3 length: 15 amino acids. Losses at the gene ends were 3 bases for V and 7 bases for J; bases not matched to a gene: 4. The chain's CDR3 is CASSFRTSGKNEQFF. In nucleotides, the CDR3 is TGTGCCAGCAGTTTTCGGACTAGCGGGAAGAATGAGCAGTTCTTC.

The table lists this clonotype with a few counts. V and J are TRBV7-9 and TRBJ1-1; 9 bases are a match to TRBD1. This CDR3 has 17 amino acids. J lost 4 bases, V lost 6 bases, and 15 bases had no gene match. Germline V gene sequence: CDR1 SEHNR, CDR2 FQNEAQ (reference sequence). The chain's CDR3 is CASRPTGTGNRGTEAFF. In DNA, the CDR3 is TGTGCCAGCAGACCTACCGGGACAGGGAATCGTGGCACTGAAGCTTTCTTT.

V and J are TRBV5-6 and TRBJ2-5, with TRBD1 as a possible D gene (6 bases). V was cut by 0 bases and J by 5 bases, with 20 bases left in between. The CDR3 totals 17 residues. Germline V gives CDR1 SGHDT, CDR2 YYEEEE. DNA for the CDR3: TGTGCCAGCAGCTTGGAAGAAACAGGGTTTGAGTTGGAGACCCAGTACTTC. This codes for CASSLEETGFELETQYF.